A selection of T cell receptor beta chains follows, all from one sample in a study of sequential checkpoint blockade in melanoma. TCRdb's table, derived via immunoSEQ multiplex PCR, lists solely in-frame clones and lacks some. The data contain around 35,000 clones, 32% of them singletons. The specimen comprised tumor tissue (inferred from file names), sampled from a patient given nivolumab and ipilimumab in sequence. These TCRs come from a human donor with melanoma. CDR3s include the opening cysteine and the closing phenylalanine or tryptophan. Each record gives: clone size, V gene, CDR3 length, D gene, J gene, CDR3 DNA, CDR3 protein. A D gene is named only where the DNA matches it firmly. Clone size, where shown, is once, few, many, or a class for clones that have expanded.

>few|TRBV30|14|.|TRBJ1-6
TGTGCCTGGCATCAGGGCTCCTATAATTCACCCCTCCACTTT
CAWHQGSYNSPLHF
>.|TRBV19|15|TRBD2|TRBJ2-7
TGTGCCAGTAGTATCATAGCGGGAGGGCCTTGGGAGCAGTACTTC
CASSIIAGGPWEQYF
>few|TRBV6-8|15|.|TRBJ1-2
TGTGCCAGTAGTATGAACGGGTTCGGTAACTATGGCTACACCTTC
CASSMNGFGNYGYTF
>.|TRBV10-2|14|.|TRBJ2-5
TGCGCCAGCAGCCCCGGCGGGGCGGAAGAGACCCAGTACTTC
CASSPGGAEETQYF
>few|TRBV6-8|15|.|TRBJ2-3
TGTGCCAGCAGTTACTCGAGGGGGGCGTCAGATACGCAGTATTTT
CASSYSRGASDTQYF
>.|TRBV4-1|13|.|TRBJ2-5
TGCGCCAGCAGCCAAGGCCTGTCAGAGACCCAGTACTTC
CASSQGLSETQYF
>medium-sized|TRBV30|12|.|TRBJ1-4
TGTGCCTGGAGTGTCGGGTATGAAAAACTGTTTTTT
CAWSVGYEKLFF
>.|TRBV19|15|.|TRBJ2-2
TGTGCCAGTACCTACCAGACTGGTGGGTCCGGGGAGCTGTTTTTT
CASTYQTGGSGELFF
>.|TRBV28|15|.|TRBJ2-6
TGTGCCAGCAATCCCAGGGAATCTGGGGCCAACGTCCTGACTTTC
CASNPRESGANVLTF
>few|TRBV11-3|16|TRBD1|TRBJ1-1
TGTGCCAGCAGCCCCGGGGACAGATTCATGAACACTGAAGCTTTCTTT
CASSPGDRFMNTEAFF
>few|TRBV11-3|15|.|TRBJ2-1
TGTGCCAGCAGCTTCGGAGGGACTGACACGGGGGAGCAGTTCTTC
CASSFGGTDTGEQFF
>few|TRBV6-8|16|TRBD1|TRBJ2-2
TGTGCCAGCAGCACCCGGGACAGGGCAGGCTCCGGGGAGCTGTTTTTT
CASSTRDRAGSGELFF
>.|TRBV6-8|12|.|TRBJ1-1
TGTGCCAGCAGTGGGACAATATCTGAAGCTTTCTTT
CASSGTISEAFF
>.|TRBV11-3|15|.|TRBJ2-2
TGTGCCAGCAGCTTAGTAGGACTGGGGGCCGGGGAGCTGTTTTTT
CASSLVGLGAGELFF
>few|TRBV28|14|.|TRBJ2-1
TGTGCCAGCACCCCCGGCCAGGGGCTAAATGAGCAGTTCTTC
CASTPGQGLNEQFF
>.|TRBV23-1|18|TRBD1|TRBJ2-2
TGCGCCAGCAGCCGGATCGTCCGGGACAGGGCTGAGTCCGGGGAGCTGTTTTTT
CASSRIVRDRAESGELFF
>few|TRBV11-3|15|TRBD2|TRBJ2-1
TGTGCCAGCAGCTTAGGAGCGGGGGGCAACAATGAGCAGTTCTTC
CASSLGAGGNNEQFF
>.|TRBV6-8|14|TRBD1|TRBJ1-3
TGTGCCAGCAGAGCGGGACAGGTTGGAAACACCATATATTTT
CASRAGQVGNTIYF
>few|TRBV11-3|19|.|TRBJ2-3
TGTGCCAGCAGCTTCTTTTTAATAGGACCGGGACTGGCTAAAGATACGCAGTATTTT
CASSFFLIGPGLAKDTQYF
>.|TRBV11-3|16|TRBD1|TRBJ2-1
TGTGCCAGCAGTATCGGACGGAATAAGGGGGCTGGTGAGCAGTTCTTC
CASSIGRNKGAGEQFF
>.|TRBV18|13|.|TRBJ2-4
TGTGCCAGCTCGATGGGGACGTTGTACATTCAGTACTTC
CASSMGTLYIQYF
>.|TRBV15|17|.|TRBJ2-1
TGTGCCACCAGCCGCCCGCAGGCCTGGAGGACTGTAAATGAGCAGTTCTTC
CATSRPQAWRTVNEQFF
>few|TRBV6-8|13|.|TRBJ1-1
TGTGCCAGCAGTTTCCAGGGGAGCACTGAAGCTTTCTTT
CASSFQGSTEAFF
>few|TRBV28|13|.|TRBJ2-1
TGTGCCAGCAGTTTACGACACAGATATGAGCAGTTCTTC
CASSLRHRYEQFF
>few|TRBV11-3|15|TRBD2|TRBJ2-2
TGTGCCAGCAGGCGGACTAGCGAGAACACCGGGGAGCTGTTTTTT
CASRRTSENTGELFF
>.|TRBV28|16|TRBD1|TRBJ2-1
TGTGCCAGCAGTCCCCACCCTGGGACAGGAGGAAATGAGCAGTTCTTC
CASSPHPGTGGNEQFF
>.|TRBV11-3|18|.|TRBJ2-6
TGTGCCAGCAGCCCTAGACAGGTGTATACCTCTGGGGCCAACGTCCTGACTTTC
CASSPRQVYTSGANVLTF
>many|TRBV11-3|14|TRBD1|TRBJ1-5
TGTGCCAGCAGTATTACAGGGGCGGATCAGCCCCAGCATTTT
CASSITGADQPQHF
>.|TRBV19|14|.|TRBJ1-5
TGTGCCACCTCGAAAATGTATAGCAATCAGCCCCAGCATTTT
CATSKMYSNQPQHF
>few|TRBV11-3|15|.|TRBJ2-3
TGTGCCAGCAGCCCACAATCAGCTTACGCAGATACGCAGTATTTT
CASSPQSAYADTQYF
>few|TRBV6-8|17|TRBD2|TRBJ2-1
TGTGCCAGCAGTTACTCGCGGCTAAGTCTAGCGGGAGGGGAGCAGTTCTTC
CASSYSRLSLAGGEQFF
>few|TRBV11-3|14|.|TRBJ2-4
TGTGCCAGCAGCCGGAGGGGCGGCAAAAACATTCAGTACTTC
CASSRRGGKNIQYF
>.|TRBV5-1|14|.|TRBJ1-4
TGCGCCAGCAGCGGCGGAGACTCGGACGAAAAACTGTTTTTT
CASSGGDSDEKLFF
>.|TRBV6-8|12|.|TRBJ1-5
TGTGCCAGCAAGGGGGGCAATCAGCCCCAGCATTTT
CASKGGNQPQHF
>.|TRBV12-5|14|.|TRBJ1-5
TGTGCCAGCACCCCGGGCGAGGGCAATCAGCCCCAGCATTTT
CASTPGEGNQPQHF
>.|TRBV18|17|TRBD1|TRBJ1-5
TGTGCCAGCTCACGCTGGACAGGGGGCGTTAGCAATCAGCCCCAGCATTTT
CASSRWTGGVSNQPQHF
>.|TRBV6-8|17|TRBD2|TRBJ2-1
TGTGCCAGCAGTTTCCGGTGGGGGAGGGAAAAAGGGAATGAGCAGTTCTTC
CASSFRWGREKGNEQFF
>few|TRBV28|19|TRBD2|TRBJ2-2
TGTGCCAGCAGTTTAACCTCTAGCGGGGGCCCTCAAAACACCGGGGAGCTGTTTTTT
CASSLTSSGGPQNTGELFF
>.|TRBV6-8|14|TRBD1|TRBJ2-7
TGTGCCAGCAGTTACGGGACAGGCGCCTACGAGCAGTACTTC
CASSYGTGAYEQYF
>few|TRBV6-8|12|.|TRBJ1-1
TGTGCCAGCAGTTACTCCTCCACTGAAGCTTTCTTT
CASSYSSTEAFF
>.|TRBV19|14|.|TRBJ2-5
TGTGCCAGTAGTATCAAGGGAAACCAAGAGACCCAGTACTTC
CASSIKGNQETQYF
>.|TRBV10-2|13|.|TRBJ1-3
TGCGCCAGCAGTGGGGACATCGGAAACACCATATATTTT
CASSGDIGNTIYF
>.|TRBV18|13|.|TRBJ1-5
TGTGCCAGCTCACCAATCTTCAATCAGCCCCAGCATTTT
CASSPIFNQPQHF
>.|TRBV5-1|19|.|TRBJ1-3
TGCGCCAGCAGCTTATTACCGAGGGTTGAGGGTTCGTCTGGAAACACCATATATTTT
CASSLLPRVEGSSGNTIYF